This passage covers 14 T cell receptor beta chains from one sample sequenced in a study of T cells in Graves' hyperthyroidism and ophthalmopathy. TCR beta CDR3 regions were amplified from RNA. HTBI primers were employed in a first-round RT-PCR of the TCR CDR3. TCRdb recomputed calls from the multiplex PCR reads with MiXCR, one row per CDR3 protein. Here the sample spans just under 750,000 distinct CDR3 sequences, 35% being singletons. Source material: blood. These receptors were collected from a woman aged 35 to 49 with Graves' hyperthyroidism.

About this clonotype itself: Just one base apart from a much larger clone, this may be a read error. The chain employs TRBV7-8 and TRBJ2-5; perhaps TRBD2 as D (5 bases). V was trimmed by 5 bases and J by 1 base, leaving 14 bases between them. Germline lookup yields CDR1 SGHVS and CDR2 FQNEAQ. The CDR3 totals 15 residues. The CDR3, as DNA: TGTGCCAGCAGCCTAACTCGGGAACCCCAAGAGACCCAGTACTTC. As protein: CASSLTREPQETQYF.

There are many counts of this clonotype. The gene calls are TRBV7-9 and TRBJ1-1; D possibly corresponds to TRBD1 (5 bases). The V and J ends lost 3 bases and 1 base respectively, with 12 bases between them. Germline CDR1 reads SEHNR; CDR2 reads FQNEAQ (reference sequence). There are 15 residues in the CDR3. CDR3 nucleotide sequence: TGTGCCAGCAGCTTGACCCTTCAGGGGAACACTGAAGCTTTCTTT. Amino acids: CASSLTLQGNTEAFF.

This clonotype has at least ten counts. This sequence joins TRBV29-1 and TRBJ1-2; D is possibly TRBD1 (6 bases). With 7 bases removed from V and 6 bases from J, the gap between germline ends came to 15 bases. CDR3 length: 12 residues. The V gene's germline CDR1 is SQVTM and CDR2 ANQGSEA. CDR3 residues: CSGKQGLHGYTF. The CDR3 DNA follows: TGCAGCGGAAAACAGGGATTGCATGGCTACACCTTC.

DNA for the CDR3: TGTGCCAGCAGCCTAAGGTTGAGAAATTCACCCCTCCACTTT. Its protein product is CASSLRLRNSPLHF. The rearrangement links TRBV7-2 to TRBJ1-6; D remains unclear. CDR1 and CDR2 from the germline V gene are SGHTA and FQGNSA. The V end lost 5 bases, the J end lost 7 bases, and 12 bases lay between the germline ends. The CDR3 covers 14 residues.

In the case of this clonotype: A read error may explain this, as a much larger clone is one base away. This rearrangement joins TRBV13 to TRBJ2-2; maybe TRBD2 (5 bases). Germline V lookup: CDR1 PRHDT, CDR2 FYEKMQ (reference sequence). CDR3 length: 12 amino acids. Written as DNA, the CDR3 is TGTGCCAGCAGCTTAAGGGCCGGGGAGCTGTCTTTT. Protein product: CASSLRAGELSF. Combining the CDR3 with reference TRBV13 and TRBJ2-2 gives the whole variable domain AAGVIQSPRHLIKEKRETATLKCYPIPRHDTVYWYQQGPGQDPQFLISFYEKMQSDKGSIPDRFSAQQFSDYHSELNMSSLELGDSALYFCASSLRAGELSFGEGSRLTVL.

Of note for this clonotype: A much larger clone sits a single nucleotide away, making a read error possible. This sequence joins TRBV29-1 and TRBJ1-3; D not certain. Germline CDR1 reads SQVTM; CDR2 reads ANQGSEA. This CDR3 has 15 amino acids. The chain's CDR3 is CSVEGGSPSGNAIYF. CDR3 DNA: TGCAGCGTCGAGGGAGGTTCCCCCTCTGGAAACGCCATATATTTT.

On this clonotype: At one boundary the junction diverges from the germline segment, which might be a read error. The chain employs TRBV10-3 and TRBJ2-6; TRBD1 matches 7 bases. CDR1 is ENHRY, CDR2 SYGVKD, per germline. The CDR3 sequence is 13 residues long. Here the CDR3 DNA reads TGTGCCATCAGTGGGGACAGCCTGAACACTGAAGCTTTC. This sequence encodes CAISGDSLNTEAF.

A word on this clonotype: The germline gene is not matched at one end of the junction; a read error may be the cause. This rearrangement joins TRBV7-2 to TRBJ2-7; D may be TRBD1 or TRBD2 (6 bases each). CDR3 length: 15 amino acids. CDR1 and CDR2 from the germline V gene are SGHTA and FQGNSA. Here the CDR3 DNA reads TGTGCCAGCAGCCAACGGGGGACACCTCCGGACGAGCAGTCCTTC. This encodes CASSQRGTPPDEQSF. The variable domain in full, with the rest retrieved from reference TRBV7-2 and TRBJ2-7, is GAGVSQSPSNKVTEKGKDVELRCDPISGHTALYWYRQSLGQGLEFLIYFQGNSAPDKSGLPSDRFSAERTGGSVSTLTIQRTQQEDSAVYLCASSQRGTPPDEQSFGPGTRLTVT.

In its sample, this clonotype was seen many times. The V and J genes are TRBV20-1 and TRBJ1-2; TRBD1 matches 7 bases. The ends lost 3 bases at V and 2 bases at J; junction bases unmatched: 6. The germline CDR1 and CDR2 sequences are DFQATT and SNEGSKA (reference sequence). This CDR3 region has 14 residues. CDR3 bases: TGCAGTGCTAGTTCGGACAGGCGCAACTATGGCTACACCTTC. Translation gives CSASSDRRNYGYTF.

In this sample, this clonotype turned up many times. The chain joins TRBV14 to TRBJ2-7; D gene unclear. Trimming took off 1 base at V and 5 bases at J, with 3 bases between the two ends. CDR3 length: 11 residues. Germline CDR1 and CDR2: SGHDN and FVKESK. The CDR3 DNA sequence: TGTGCCAGCAGCCAAGGGCACGAGCAGTACTTC. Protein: CASSQGHEQYF.

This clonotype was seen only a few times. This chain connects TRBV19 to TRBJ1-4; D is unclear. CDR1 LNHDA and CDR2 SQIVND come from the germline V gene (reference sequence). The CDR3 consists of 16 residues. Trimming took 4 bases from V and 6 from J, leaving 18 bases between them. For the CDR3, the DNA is TGTGCCAGTAGTACCCCGGACGGCTCCAACGATGAAAAACTGTTTTTT. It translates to CASSTPDGSNDEKLFF.

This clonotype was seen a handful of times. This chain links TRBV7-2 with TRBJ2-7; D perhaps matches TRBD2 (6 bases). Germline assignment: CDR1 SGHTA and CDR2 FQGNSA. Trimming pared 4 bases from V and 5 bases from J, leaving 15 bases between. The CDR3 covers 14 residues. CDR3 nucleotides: TGTGCCAGCAGCTCGACCGGGGGAGTCAACGAGCAGTACTTC. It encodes CASSSTGGVNEQYF.

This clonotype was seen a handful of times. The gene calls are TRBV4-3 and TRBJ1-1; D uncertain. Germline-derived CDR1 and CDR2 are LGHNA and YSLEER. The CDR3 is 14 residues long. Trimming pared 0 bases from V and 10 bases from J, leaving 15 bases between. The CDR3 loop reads CASSQEGPEGGAFF. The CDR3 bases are TGCGCCAGCAGCCAAGAAGGTCCGGAGGGAGGAGCTTTCTTT.

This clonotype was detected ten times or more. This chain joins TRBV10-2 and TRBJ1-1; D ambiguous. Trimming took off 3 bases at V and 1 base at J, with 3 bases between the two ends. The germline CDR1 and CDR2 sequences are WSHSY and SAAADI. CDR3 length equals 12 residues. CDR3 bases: TGCGCCAGCAGTGATGAGAACACTGAAGCTTTCTTT. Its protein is CASSDENTEAFF.